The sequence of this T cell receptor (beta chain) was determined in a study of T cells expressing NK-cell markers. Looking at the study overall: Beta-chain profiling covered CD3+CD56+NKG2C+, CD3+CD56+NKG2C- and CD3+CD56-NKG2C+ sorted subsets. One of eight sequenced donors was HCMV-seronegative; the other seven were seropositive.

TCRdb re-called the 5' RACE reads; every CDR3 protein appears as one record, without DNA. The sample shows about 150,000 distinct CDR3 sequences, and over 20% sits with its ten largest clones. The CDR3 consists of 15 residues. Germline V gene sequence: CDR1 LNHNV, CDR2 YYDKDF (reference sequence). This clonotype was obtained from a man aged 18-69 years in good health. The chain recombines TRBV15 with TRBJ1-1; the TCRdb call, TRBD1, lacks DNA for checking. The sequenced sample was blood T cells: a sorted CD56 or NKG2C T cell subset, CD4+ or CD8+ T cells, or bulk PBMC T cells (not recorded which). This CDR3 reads CATTSTGGWFTEAFF.